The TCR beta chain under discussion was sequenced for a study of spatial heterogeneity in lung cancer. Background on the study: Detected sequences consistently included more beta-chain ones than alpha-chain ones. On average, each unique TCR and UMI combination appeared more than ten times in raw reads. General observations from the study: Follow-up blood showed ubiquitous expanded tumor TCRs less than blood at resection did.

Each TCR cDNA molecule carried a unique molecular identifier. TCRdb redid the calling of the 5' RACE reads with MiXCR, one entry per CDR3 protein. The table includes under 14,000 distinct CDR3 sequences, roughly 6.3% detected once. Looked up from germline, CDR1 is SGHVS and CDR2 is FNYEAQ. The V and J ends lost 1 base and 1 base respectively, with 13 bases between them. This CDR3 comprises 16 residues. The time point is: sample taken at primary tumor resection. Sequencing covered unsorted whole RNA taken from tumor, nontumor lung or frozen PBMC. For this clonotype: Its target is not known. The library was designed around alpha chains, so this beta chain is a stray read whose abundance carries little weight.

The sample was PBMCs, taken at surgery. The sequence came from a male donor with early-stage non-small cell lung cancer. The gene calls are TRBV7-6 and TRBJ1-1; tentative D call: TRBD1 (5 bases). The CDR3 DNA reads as TGTGCCAGCAGCTTAGAAGGTGGCAGGGCGAACACTGAAGCTTTCTTT. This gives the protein CASSLEGGRANTEAFF.